This paragraph covers one TCR beta chain sequence. The germline gives CDR1 MNHEY, CDR2 SVGAGI. Trimming removed 7 bases from V and 7 bases from J, with 19 bases in between. This CDR3 is 14 amino acids long. The data were taken from a study of cytomegalovirus exposure and HLA in healthy donors. Whole-study context: Unique TCR beta sequences numbering about 100 million came from around 180 million T cells in an earlier analysis.

Use of 60 Vbeta and 13 Jbeta primers characterized the PCR. The assay was immunoSEQ multiplex PCR, and TCRdb's table has in-frame clones only and misses some. The sample lists about 75,000 clones; around 80% were seen once. The sequence was collected from a man between 65 and 85 years old in good health and CMV-seropositive. Sequencing was performed on PBMCs. The chain carries TRBV6-5 and TRBJ1-1, with TRBD1 as a possible D gene (6 bases). The CDR3 is CASTKAGATFEAFF. DNA for the CDR3: TGTGCCAGCACCAAAGCAGGGGCTACCTTTGAAGCTTTCTTT.